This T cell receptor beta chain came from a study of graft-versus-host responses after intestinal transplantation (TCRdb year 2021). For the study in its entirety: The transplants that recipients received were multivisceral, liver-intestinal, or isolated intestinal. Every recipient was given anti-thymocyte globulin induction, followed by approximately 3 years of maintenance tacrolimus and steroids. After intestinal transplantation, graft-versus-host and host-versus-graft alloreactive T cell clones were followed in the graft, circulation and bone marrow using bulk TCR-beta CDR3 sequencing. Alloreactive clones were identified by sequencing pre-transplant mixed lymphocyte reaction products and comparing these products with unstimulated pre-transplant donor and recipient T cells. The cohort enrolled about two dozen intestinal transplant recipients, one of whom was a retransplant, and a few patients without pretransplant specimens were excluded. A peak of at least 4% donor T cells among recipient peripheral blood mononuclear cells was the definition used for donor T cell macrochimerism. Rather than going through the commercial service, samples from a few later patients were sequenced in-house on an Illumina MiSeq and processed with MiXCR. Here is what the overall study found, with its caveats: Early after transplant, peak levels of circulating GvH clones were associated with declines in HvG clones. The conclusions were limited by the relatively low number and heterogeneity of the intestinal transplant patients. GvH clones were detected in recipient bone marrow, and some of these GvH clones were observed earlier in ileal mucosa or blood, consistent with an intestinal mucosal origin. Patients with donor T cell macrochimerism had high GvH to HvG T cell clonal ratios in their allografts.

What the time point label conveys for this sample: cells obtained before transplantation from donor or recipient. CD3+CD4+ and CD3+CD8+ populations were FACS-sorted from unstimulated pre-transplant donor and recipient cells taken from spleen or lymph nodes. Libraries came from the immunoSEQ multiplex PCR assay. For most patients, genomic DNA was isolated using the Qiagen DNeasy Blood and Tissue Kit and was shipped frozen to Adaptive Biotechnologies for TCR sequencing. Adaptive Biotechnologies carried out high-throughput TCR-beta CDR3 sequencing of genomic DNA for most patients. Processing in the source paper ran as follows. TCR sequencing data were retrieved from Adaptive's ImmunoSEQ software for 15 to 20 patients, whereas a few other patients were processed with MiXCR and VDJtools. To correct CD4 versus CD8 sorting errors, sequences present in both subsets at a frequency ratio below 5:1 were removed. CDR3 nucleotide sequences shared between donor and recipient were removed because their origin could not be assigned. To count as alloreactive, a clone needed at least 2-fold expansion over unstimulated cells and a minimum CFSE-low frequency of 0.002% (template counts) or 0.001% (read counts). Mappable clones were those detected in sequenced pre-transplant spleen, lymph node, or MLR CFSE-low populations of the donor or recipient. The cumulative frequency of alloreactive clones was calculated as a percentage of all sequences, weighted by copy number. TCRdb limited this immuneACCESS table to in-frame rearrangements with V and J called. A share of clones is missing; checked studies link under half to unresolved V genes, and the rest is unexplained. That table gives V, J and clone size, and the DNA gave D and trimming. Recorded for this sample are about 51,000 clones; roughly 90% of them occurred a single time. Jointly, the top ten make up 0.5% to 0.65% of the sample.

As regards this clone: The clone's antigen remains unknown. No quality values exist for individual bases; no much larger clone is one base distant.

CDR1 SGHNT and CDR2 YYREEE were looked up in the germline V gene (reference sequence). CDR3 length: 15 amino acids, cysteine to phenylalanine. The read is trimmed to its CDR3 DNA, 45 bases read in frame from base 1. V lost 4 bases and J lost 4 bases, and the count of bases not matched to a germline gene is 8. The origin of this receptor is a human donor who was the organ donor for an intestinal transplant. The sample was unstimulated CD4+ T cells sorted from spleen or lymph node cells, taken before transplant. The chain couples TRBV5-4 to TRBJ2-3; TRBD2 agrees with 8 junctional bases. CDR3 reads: CASSLGLAGADTQYF. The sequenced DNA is TGTGCCAGCAGCCTAGGACTAGCAGGGGCAGATACGCAGTATTTT.